These 22 T cell receptor beta chains were sequenced from one sample in a study of shared clonotypes between healthy human individuals. Using immunoSEQ multiplex PCR, the repertoire was profiled, and TCRdb retains in-frame clones only, with some absent. The profile shows over a million clones, over 95% of them singletons. The specimen was naive CD4+ T cells sorted from blood. Indicated subset: CD45RA+ positively selected. The receptors stem from a man in his thirties or forties in good health.

The V and J genes are TRBV4-1 and TRBJ1-1; 10 positions match TRBD1. Germline values: CDR1 MGHRA, CDR2 YSYEKL. Trimming at V came to 3 bases and at J to 7 bases, leaving 2 bases not matched to a gene. The CDR3 contains 13 residues. CDR3: CASSHRTGGEAFF. DNA for the CDR3: TGCGCCAGCAGCCACAGGACAGGGGGTGAAGCTTTCTTT.

With regard to this clone: Other DNA sequences in the sample encode the same CDR3. The chain couples TRBV6-5 to TRBJ2-7; 8 bases line up with TRBD1. V was pared by 6 bases and J by 4 bases, with 11 bases of the junction left unmatched. In germline, CDR1 is MNHEY, CDR2 SVGAGI. This CDR3 is built from 15 residues. The CDR3: CASRLRTGLFYEQYF. The DNA of the CDR3 is TGTGCCAGCAGGCTTCGGACAGGGTTATTTTACGAGCAGTACTTC.

The chain joins TRBV11-2 to TRBJ2-7; TRBD2 might be the D (5 bases). Germline V gene lookup returns CDR1 SGHAT and CDR2 FQNNGV. V was pared by 6 bases and J by 2 bases, with 14 bases between. The CDR3 spans 14 residues. Written as DNA, the CDR3 is TGTGCCAGCAGTCACCGCGGGCCGACCTACGAGCAGTACTTC. It codes for CASSHRGPTYEQYF.

This chain joins TRBV7-3 and TRBJ2-1; 7 bases are a match to TRBD2. V was clipped by 1 base and J by 6 bases; unmatched bases: 21. CDR3 length: 20 amino acids. Germline assignment: CDR1 SGHTA and CDR2 FQGTGA. CDR3 nucleotides: TGTGCCAGCAGCTTAAACCGCTTGGGGTCCGGGAGGCACAATAGCAATGAGCAGTTCTTC. Protein product: CASSLNRLGSGRHNSNEQFF.

V usage is TRBV5-1 and J usage is TRBJ2-7; 7 bases line up with TRBD2. Trimming removed 4 bases from V and 3 bases from J; junction bases left unmatched: 10. There are 15 residues in the CDR3. CDR1 and CDR2 (germline): SGHRS, YFSETQ. CDR3 residues: CASSPGGGRNYEQYF. For the CDR3, the DNA is TGCGCCAGCAGCCCGGGGGGTGGTAGGAACTACGAGCAGTACTTC.

This chain connects TRBV5-4 to TRBJ2-3; 7 bases are shared with TRBD2. The CDR3 is 16 amino acids. The V gene end was trimmed by 0 bases and the J gene end by 5 bases; junction bases not matched to a gene: 9. CDR1 is SGHNT, CDR2 YYREEE, per germline (reference sequence). CDR3 loop: CASSLDRAGVGDTQYF. The CDR3 DNA reads as TGTGCCAGCAGCTTGGATCGGGCGGGAGTGGGAGATACGCAGTATTTT.

The chain employs TRBV7-2 and TRBJ2-5, with 7 bases matching TRBD2. Trimming took 6 bases from V and 4 from J; bases not matched to a gene: 14. The V gene's germline CDR1 is SGHTA and CDR2 FQGNSA. This CDR3 comprises 16 residues. CDR3 DNA sequence: TGTGCCAGCAGACTAGACGGACTAGTAAGCGGAGAGACCCAGTACTTC. The encoded protein is CASRLDGLVSGETQYF.

This clone was counted a few times. The chain has TRBV5-1 and TRBJ2-3, with a possible D match to TRBD1 (6 bases). The CDR3 length is 14 residues. From germline, CDR1 is SGHRS and CDR2 YFSETQ. Trimming cost V 4 bases and J 0 bases, with 9 bases left between them. The CDR3 DNA reads TGCGCCAGCAGCCCCGGACAGAGCACAGATACGCAGTATTTT. It is translated as CASSPGQSTDTQYF.

Regarding this clone: The sample contains more than one DNA sequence encoding this CDR3. The chain carries TRBV7-2 and TRBJ2-5, with 11 positions matching TRBD1. The CDR3 is made up of 15 amino acids. V was clipped by 5 bases and J by 5 bases; unmatched bases: 7. The germline V gene has CDR1 SGHTA and CDR2 FQGNSA. The CDR3 sequence: CASSPDRGREETQYF. In nucleotides, the CDR3 is TGTGCCAGCAGCCCGGACAGGGGGCGAGAGGAGACCCAGTACTTC.

The chain employs TRBV5-1 and TRBJ2-7; either TRBD1 or TRBD2 may fit D (5 bases each). V dropped 4 bases and J dropped 2 bases, with 13 bases sitting between them. The germline gives CDR1 SGHRS, CDR2 YFSETQ. This CDR3 is 14 amino acids long. The CDR3 sequence is CASSPGRPTYEQYF. The CDR3 coding sequence is TGCGCCAGCAGCCCGGGACGTCCAACCTACGAGCAGTACTTC.

V and J are TRBV6-4 and TRBJ2-2; D not resolved. V lost 5 bases and J lost 1, with 14 bases in between. Germline V gene data show CDR1 as MRHNA and CDR2 as SNTAGT. This CDR3 contains 16 residues. The CDR3, as DNA: TGTGCCAGCAGTCCCCAGGCTAGTGTGAACACCGGGGAGCTGTTTTTT. The encoded protein is CASSPQASVNTGELFF.

The chain has TRBV6-4 and TRBJ2-2, with a possible D match to TRBD1 (6 bases). CDR3 length equals 17 residues. CDR1 and CDR2 (germline): MRHNA, SNTAGT. Deletions cut 6 bases from V and 13 bases from J, with 30 bases between. CDR3 coding DNA: TGTGCCAGCAGCCCGAGGGGGAGAGCCTCCCAGTCACGTGCGCTGTTTTTT. It yields the protein CASSPRGRASQSRALFF.

This chain links TRBV5-4 with TRBJ2-6; tentative D call: TRBD1 (6 bases). Germline loops: CDR1 SGHNT, CDR2 YYREEE (reference sequence). Trimming cost V 7 bases and J 0 bases, with 8 bases left between them. The CDR3 runs 14 residues. DNA of the CDR3: TGTGCCAGCGGGGGCCTCTCTGGGGCCAACGTCCTGACTTTC. This encodes CASGGLSGANVLTF.

The CDR3, as DNA: TGTGCCATCAGTGAGAACCAGCAGATAAGCACAGATACGCAGTATTTT. Translated: CAISENQQISTDTQYF. This chain joins TRBV10-3 and TRBJ2-3; no firm D call. The CDR3 sequence is 16 residues long. Germline CDR1 reads ENHRY; CDR2 reads SYGVKD. V was cut by 2 bases and J by 0 bases, with 12 bases left in between.

CDR3 amino acids: CTSSQDRGRNSGKSNYNEQFF. CDR3 in DNA: TGCACCAGCAGCCAAGACCGGGGAAGGAATAGCGGGAAGTCAAACTACAATGAGCAGTTCTTC. The chain is built from TRBV1 and TRBJ2-1; TRBD2 reflects the table's D call only, with no check against the DNA. TRBV1 counts as a pseudogene. The CDR3 contains 21 residues.

This chain connects TRBV5-1 to TRBJ2-5; no definite D call. Germline CDR1 reads SGHRS; CDR2 reads YFSETQ. This CDR3 is built from 13 residues. The V and J ends lost 1 base and 5 bases respectively, with 9 bases between them. CDR3 in DNA: TGCGCCAGCAGCTTGTGGGGAAGGGAGACCCAGTACTTC. This sequence encodes CASSLWGRETQYF.

As concerns this clone: In the same sample, other DNA sequences code for this CDR3. This sequence joins TRBV28 and TRBJ1-2; D gene unclear. The CDR3 has 11 amino acids. Trimming took 2 bases from V and 8 from J, leaving 6 bases between them. Germline assignment: CDR1 MDHEN and CDR2 SYDVKM. This CDR3 is CASSLSRGYTF. The CDR3 region has the DNA TGTGCCAGCAGTTTAAGTAGGGGCTACACCTTC.

This clone has only one observation. The chain is built from TRBV5-1 and TRBJ1-1; D unresolved. The germline V gene encodes CDR1 SGHRS and CDR2 YFSETQ. The CDR3 extends over 16 amino acids. V lost 4 bases and J 3 bases, leaving 19 bases between the germline ends. The CDR3: CASSEIGTPGDTEAFF. CDR3 bases: TGCGCCAGCAGCGAAATCGGCACCCCTGGGGACACTGAAGCTTTCTTT.

A word on this clone: Relative to the germline gene, one junction end is altered; a read error may explain this. The V gene is TRBV6-1, the J gene TRBJ2-3; 10 nucleotides agree with TRBD2. CDR1 is MNHNS, CDR2 SASEGT, per germline. This CDR3 has 15 residues. CDR3 residues: CASREAGGRTDTQYF. CDR3 bases: TGTGCCAGCAGAGAAGCGGGAGGGCGCACAGATACGCAGTATTTT.

This sequence joins TRBV30 and TRBJ1-2; D might be TRBD1 (5 bases). The germline gives CDR1 GTSNPN, CDR2 SVGIG (reference sequence). The CDR3 extends over 13 amino acids. V shed 6 bases and J shed 8 bases, with 19 bases lying between them. This chain's CDR3 is CACFGTFTLGYTF. CDR3 in DNA: TGTGCCTGTTTCGGGACTTTCACCCTAGGCTACACCTTC.

The V and J genes are TRBV25-1 and TRBJ2-2; no reliable D call. V was pared by 1 base and J by 4 bases, with 16 bases between. The CDR3 totals 17 residues. Looked up from germline, CDR1 is MGHDK and CDR2 is SYGVNS. CDR3 loop: CASSELHGDLTTGELFF. As DNA, the CDR3 is TGTGCCAGCAGTGAATTGCATGGAGACTTAACCACCGGGGAGCTGTTTTTT.

The J gene is TRBJ2-3, the V gene TRBV28, with D uncertain. V shed 2 bases and J shed 3 bases, with 18 bases lying between them. The CDR3 sequence is 17 residues long. Germline CDR1 is MDHEN and CDR2 is SYDVKM. The CDR3 spells CASSLPGRAEITDTQYF. For the CDR3, the DNA is TGTGCCAGCAGTTTACCTGGACGGGCAGAAATTACAGATACGCAGTATTTT.